This passage covers 28 T cell receptor beta chains from one sample sequenced in a study of post-analysis software for immune sequencing data. Findings of the study overall: Among a handful of TRBV segments more frequent in patients than controls were TRBV5-6, TRBV5-1 and TRBV20-1.

These receptors have no known antigen. Prepared libraries of TCR beta cDNA carried unique molecular identifiers. TCRdb used MiXCR to reprocess the PCR reads, holding one entry per CDR3 protein. The sample lists more than 450,000 distinct CDR3 sequences, around 47% occurring once. Sequenced input: blood. The receptors were sampled from a girl aged 5-17 years with multiple sclerosis.

The rearrangement joins TRBV20-1 to TRBJ2-3, with D possibly TRBD2 on 6 matching bases. Trimming left V 7 bases short and J 9 bases short, with 20 bases between. From germline, CDR1 is DFQATT and CDR2 SNEGSKA (reference sequence). This CDR3 is built from 13 residues. The CDR3 region is CSEEVAEFRTQYF. Here the CDR3 DNA reads TGCAGTGAAGAGGTAGCGGAGTTCCGGACGCAGTATTTT.

J is TRBJ2-3 and V is TRBV20-1; 7 bases are a match to TRBD2. The ends lost 3 bases at V and 5 bases at J; junction bases unmatched: 11. This CDR3 comprises 15 residues. Germline lookup yields CDR1 DFQATT and CDR2 SNEGSKA (reference sequence). CDR3 protein: CSASWRERGRDTQYF. The DNA of the CDR3 is TGCAGTGCTAGTTGGCGGGAGCGGGGTAGAGATACGCAGTATTTT.

The rearrangement uses TRBV5-1 and TRBJ1-1; D ambiguous. Between the trimmed V and J ends, which lost 0 bases and 5 bases, there was a span of 8 bases. From germline, CDR1 is SGHRS and CDR2 YFSETQ. This CDR3 spans 13 amino acids. CDR3 region: CASSLEPITEAFF. CDR3 sequence (DNA): TGCGCCAGCAGCTTGGAGCCGATTACTGAAGCTTTCTTT.

The V call is TRBV4-1, the J call TRBJ1-6; 7 positions agree with TRBD1. The CDR3 extends over 19 amino acids. In germline, CDR1 is MGHRA, CDR2 YSYEKL. Germline trimming cut 4 bases from V and 11 bases from J; bases unmatched to any gene: 23. The CDR3 sequence is CASSPPLYGQGGRRTPLHF. The CDR3 DNA follows: TGCGCCAGCAGCCCACCTTTATACGGGCAGGGGGGCCGTCGGACACCCCTCCACTTT.

The genes are TRBV9 and TRBJ2-3, with D possibly matching TRBD1 (6 bases). The germline V gene has CDR1 SGDLS and CDR2 YYNGEE. V lost 3 bases to trimming and J lost 4 bases, with 9 bases between them. The CDR3 length is 13 residues. The CDR3 sequence is CASSDTGSDTQYF. In nucleotides, the CDR3 is TGTGCCAGCAGCGACACAGGGTCAGATACGCAGTATTTT.

The chain joins TRBV7-2 to TRBJ2-1, with no clear D. The CDR3 spans 17 residues. Germline assignment: CDR1 SGHTA and CDR2 FQGNSA. V dropped 3 bases and J dropped 7 bases, with 22 bases sitting between them. For the CDR3, the DNA is TGTGCCAGCAGCTTTCTTCAATTTAGCAGTGGTTCGAATGAGCAGTTCTTC. It encodes CASSFLQFSSGSNEQFF.

This clonotype was picked up a small number of times. V gene TRBV25-1 combines with J gene TRBJ2-5; tentative D call: TRBD2 (5 bases). Trimming shortened V by 3 bases and J by 9 bases, and 17 bases separated the two germline ends. CDR3 length: 14 residues. The germline V gene has CDR1 MGHDK and CDR2 SYGVNS. CDR3 sequence: CASSDKQRSVAQYF. As DNA, the CDR3 is TGTGCCAGCAGTGATAAACAGCGGTCCGTGGCCCAGTACTTC.

This clonotype was seen more than once but under ten times. V gene TRBV2 combines with J gene TRBJ2-4; D might be TRBD1 (6 bases). The V gene's germline CDR1 is SNHLY and CDR2 FYNNEI. The CDR3 runs 18 residues. The V end lost 5 bases, the J end lost 1 base, and 21 bases lay between the germline ends. CDR3 in DNA: TGTGCCAGCAGTCCGACAGGCCTCCCTGAGGTTGCCAAAAACATTCAGTACTTC. Protein: CASSPTGLPEVAKNIQYF.

The rearrangement uses TRBV5-1 and TRBJ2-1; TRBD1 aligns across 8 bases. V lost 2 bases and J lost 2; bases outside the gene matches: 6. The germline V gene encodes CDR1 SGHRS and CDR2 YFSETQ. CDR3 length: 16 residues. The CDR3 DNA reads TGCGCCAGCAGCTTCAGGGGGCGGGTGACCTACAATGAGCAGTTCTTC. Translation: CASSFRGRVTYNEQFF.

This clonotype was found once. This chain uses TRBV5-1 with TRBJ2-7, with D perhaps assigned TRBD1 or TRBD2 (5 bases each). From germline, CDR1 is SGHRS and CDR2 YFSETQ. The CDR3 is 15 residues long. V lost 2 bases to trimming and J lost 2 bases, with 14 bases between them. Here the CDR3 reads CASSFLGTAAYEQYF. CDR3 nucleotide sequence: TGCGCCAGCAGCTTCCTAGGGACCGCCGCCTACGAGCAGTACTTC.

The sample holds a few counts of this clonotype. The chain combines TRBV7-3 with TRBJ1-2; D not certain. V lost 4 bases, J lost 0 bases, and 12 bases lay in between. The germline gives CDR1 SGHTA, CDR2 FQGTGA. The CDR3 spans 15 residues. The CDR3 reads CASSSSDGANYGYTF. The CDR3 nucleotides are TGTGCCAGCAGCTCGAGTGACGGAGCTAACTATGGCTACACCTTC.

This clonotype showed up just a few times. The rearrangement uses TRBV11-3 and TRBJ2-1; TRBD2 might be the D (5 bases). CDR3 length: 16 amino acids. Germline lookup yields CDR1 SGHNT and CDR2 YENEEA. V lost 1 base and J 8 bases, leaving 18 bases between the germline ends. CDR3 DNA sequence: TGTGCCAGCAGCTTAGGTTCAGGTCCGGGGTTGGATGAGCAGTTCTTC. Its protein product is CASSLGSGPGLDEQFF.

This clonotype is a singleton in its sample. The rearrangement joins TRBV21-1 to TRBJ2-7; the table assigns TRBD1, which was not confirmed against the DNA. The DNA end favors TRBJ2-5, so the J call may be wrong. TRBV21-1 is noted as a pseudogene. The CDR3 runs to 17 residues. This CDR3 reads CASSKGSGRGRRETQYF. The CDR3, as DNA: TGTGCCAGCAGCAAAGGGAGCGGCAGGGGGCGCAGAGAGACCCAGTACTTC.

This clonotype was counted between two and nine times. This chain uses TRBV10-3 with TRBJ2-5; a possible D gene is TRBD2 (5 bases). The end of the DNA fits TRBJ2-7 better, so the J call may be wrong. This CDR3 comprises 12 residues. CDR1 ENHRY and CDR2 SYGVKD come from the germline V gene. The CDR3 nucleotides are TGTGCCACTCGGGATCTGAGCTACGAGCAGTACTTC. Its protein product is CATRDLSYEQYF.

This clonotype showed up just a few times. The V call is TRBV7-2, the J call TRBJ2-3; D unclear. This CDR3 is built from 15 residues. The germline CDR1 and CDR2 sequences are SGHTA and FQGNSA. The germline V and J ends were trimmed by 2 bases and 2 bases, with 11 bases remaining between them. The CDR3 nucleotides read TGTGCCAGCAGCTTAAAGTACAGTTACACAGATACGCAGTATTTT. As protein: CASSLKYSYTDTQYF. Full variable domain (rest looked up from reference TRBV7-2 and TRBJ2-3): GAGVSQSPSNKVTEKGKDVELRCDPISGHTALYWYRQSLGQGLEFLIYFQGNSAPDKSGLPSDRFSAERTGGSVSTLTIQRTQQEDSAVYLCASSLKYSYTDTQYFGPGTRLTVL.

The chain links TRBV20-1 to TRBJ2-2; 12 bases are shared with TRBD1. CDR1 is DFQATT, CDR2 SNEGSKA, per germline (reference sequence). Germline trimming cut 5 bases from V and 7 bases from J; bases unmatched to any gene: 8. This CDR3 has 15 amino acids. The CDR3 sequence is CSALSGQGASGELFF. The CDR3 DNA is TGCAGTGCTCTCTCGGGACAGGGGGCGAGCGGGGAGCTGTTTTTT.

This clonotype has just one count. J is TRBJ1-1 and V is TRBV10-3, with D tentatively TRBD1 (5 bases). This CDR3 has 14 residues. CDR1 is ENHRY and CDR2 is SYGVKD in the germline V gene. V lost 10 bases and J 1 base, leaving 16 bases between the germline ends. This CDR3 is CATLGGLENTEAFF. The CDR3 DNA reads TGTGCCACACTGGGGGGGTTGGAGAACACTGAAGCTTTCTTT.

This clonotype was counted only a few times. V gene TRBV20-1 combines with J gene TRBJ2-1, with 10 bases identical to TRBD2. Germline values: CDR1 DFQATT, CDR2 SNEGSKA (reference sequence). CDR3 length: 16 amino acids. Losses at the gene ends were 4 bases for V and 0 bases for J; bases not matched to a gene: 6. CDR3 DNA sequence: TGCAGTGCTACGACTAGCGGGCCGAGCTCCTACAATGAGCAGTTCTTC. Translated: CSATTSGPSSYNEQFF.

This clonotype was detected a few times. At one of its ends the junction is not consistent with the germline gene, which may arise from a read error. The chain links TRBV6-2 or TRBV6-3 to TRBJ1-2; D is possibly TRBD1 (6 bases). Germline assignment: CDR1 MNHEY and CDR2 SVGEGT. CDR3 length: 13 residues. Here the CDR3 DNA reads TGTGCCGGCAGACCTCAAACAGGGTCTGGCTACACCTTC. It yields the protein CAGRPQTGSGYTF.

The V and J genes are TRBV7-8 and TRBJ2-4; D unclear. The DNA end lines up better with TRBJ2-5; the J call may be wrong. From germline, CDR1 is SGHVS and CDR2 FQNEAQ. The length of the CDR3 is 14 residues. CDR3 sequence (DNA): TGTGCCAGCAGCCTATCGGTGAGGAAGGAGACCCAGTACTTC. Its protein product is CASSLSVRKETQYF.

The chain recombines TRBV12-3 or TRBV12-4 with TRBJ1-2, with 9 bases fitting TRBD1. With V trimmed by 5 bases and J by 0 bases, 13 bases remained unmatched. The CDR3 totals 18 residues. The CDR3 DNA sequence: TGTGCCAGCAGTACCACCCCGGGACAGGGACCATCTAACTATGGCTACACCTTC. It codes for CASSTTPGQGPSNYGYTF.

This clonotype was detected only a few times. The genes are TRBV5-1 and TRBJ1-2; no reliable D call. From germline, CDR1 is SGHRS and CDR2 YFSETQ. V was shortened by 4 bases and J by 4 bases, with 11 bases between the two germline ends. CDR3 length: 13 amino acids. For the CDR3, the DNA is TGCGCCAGCAGCACCATCGACTCCTATGGCTACACCTTC. Translated: CASSTIDSYGYTF.

This clonotype was counted a few times. This chain uses TRBV7-9 with TRBJ2-7, with D unclear. The CDR3 sequence is 11 residues long. From germline, CDR1 is SEHNR and CDR2 FQNEAQ (reference sequence). With 5 bases removed from V and 2 bases from J, the gap between germline ends came to 4 bases. The CDR3 DNA reads as TGTGCCAGCAGCACGGCCTACGAGCAGTACTTC. Translated: CASSTAYEQYF.

There are a few counts of this clonotype. The gene calls are TRBV29-1 and TRBJ2-1; D gene unclear. V lost 5 bases and J lost 2, with 4 bases in between. Germline V gene lookup returns CDR1 SQVTM and CDR2 ANQGSEA. The CDR3 extends over 11 amino acids. The CDR3 DNA is TGCAGCGTTCCAACCTACAATGAGCAGTTCTTC. This codes for CSVPTYNEQFF.

J is TRBJ2-1 and V is TRBV12-3 or TRBV12-4, with D hard to call. The CDR3 loop spans 14 amino acids. Trimming removed 1 base from V and 7 bases from J, with 11 bases in between. The CDR3 region has the DNA TGTGCCAGCAGTTTAGGTGATCTTGCTAATGAGCAGTTCTTC. Protein product: CASSLGDLANEQFF.

This clonotype was counted only a few times. This chain joins TRBV6-6 and TRBJ1-2; a possible D gene is TRBD1 (5 bases). The V end was cut by 5 bases, the J end by 3 bases, with 16 bases between. Germline values: CDR1 MNHNY, CDR2 SVGAGI (reference sequence). The CDR3 spans 15 residues. The CDR3 spells CASSKGRPLDYGYTF. In DNA form, the CDR3 reads TGTGCCAGCAGTAAGGGACGGCCCCTGGACTATGGCTACACCTTC.

This clonotype showed up just a few times. The rearrangement joins TRBV12-3 or TRBV12-4 to TRBJ1-2; D not resolved. This CDR3 comprises 14 residues. The V end was cut by 2 bases, the J end by 4 bases, with 11 bases between. The CDR3 nucleotides are TGTGCCAGCAGTTTACTCCCGGACTTCTATGGCTACACCTTC. Amino acids: CASSLLPDFYGYTF.

The chain has TRBV6-1 and TRBJ2-5, with D perhaps assigned TRBD1 or TRBD2 (6 bases each). V lost 6 bases and J lost 11, with 16 bases in between. Germline V lookup: CDR1 MNHNS, CDR2 SASEGT. The CDR3 runs 12 residues. The CDR3 nucleotides read TGTGCCAGCAGAACAGGGACTCGGGAGCAGTACTTC. It specifies CASRTGTREQYF.